This T cell receptor (beta chain) was obtained from a study of beta chain features in type 1 diabetes. Across the whole study: Patients were similar to healthy donors in age and gender (as well as in cell yields). Study-wide findings and caveats: Short templates might get an advantage during PCR, and this would be equal in patients and controls. It was among patients, rather than healthy donors, that naive, central memory and Treg TCRB repertoires appeared more similar. People with Type 1 diabetes carried modestly yet significantly shorter TCRB CDR3s in all four CD4+ subsets.

One heparinised blood draw, averaging about 120 mL, came from each donor. CDR1 LNHDA and CDR2 SQIVND come from the germline V gene (reference sequence). V was shortened by 11 bases and J by 5 bases, with 12 bases between the two germline ends. This CDR3 has 11 amino acids. Reverse transcribing all isolated RNA meant expressed TCRB transcripts were sequenced. Sequencing was performed with immunoSEQ multiplex PCR; in TCRdb, only in-frame clones are kept and a portion is missing. The sample shows some 140,000 clones, about 10% of them seen only once. This clone was counted a few times. The antigen is undetermined.

The receptor was isolated from a man aged 25-40 years with type 1 diabetes. The chain employs TRBV19 and TRBJ1-1, with D maybe TRBD1 (6 bases). Sequences were obtained from central memory CD4+ T cells from blood. Here the CDR3 reads CADRRGTEAFF. DNA of the CDR3: TGTGCCGACCGAAGGGGGACTGAAGCTTTCTTT.